This T cell receptor (beta chain) came from a study of CD8 T cells in ankylosing spondylitis. General observations from the study: Reportedly, disease-linked clones are significantly enriched in ankylosing spondylitis patients' matched synovial fluid. A TCR beta motif of roughly eight highly homologous variants seemed to mark ankylosing spondylitis blood.

This clonotype was counted ten times or more. The antigen remains undetermined. This CDR3 is built from 10 residues. Germline lookup yields CDR1 MNHEY and CDR2 SVGEGT. Trimming stripped 8 bases from V and 5 bases from J, with 6 bases between. Libraries of TCR beta came from quantitative 5'-RACE with molecular barcodes. TCRdb analysed the 5' RACE reads with MiXCR anew, one entry per CDR3 protein. The table records roughly 69,000 distinct CDR3 sequences, about 5.2% of them present only once. Sample: blood, either unsorted or a sorted T cell fraction (not recorded which). This receptor was obtained from a male donor with ankylosing spondylitis or in good health (not recorded which). This chain links TRBV6-2 or TRBV6-3 with TRBJ1-1; D is perhaps TRBD1 (5 bases). CDR3 in DNA: TGTGCCAGCGAGGGGACTGAAGCTTTCTTT. Translated: CASEGTEAFF.